This entry is about one T cell receptor beta chain. The sample comes from a study of Graves' ophthalmopathy and Graves' hyperthyroidism. The V segment lost 0 bases and the J segment 8 bases; nucleotides outside the gene matches: 8. CDR1 MGHRA and CDR2 YSYEKL come from the germline V gene. The CDR3 has 17 amino acids. The authors amplified TCR beta CDR3 regions from RNA transcripts. The first round was an RT-PCR with HTBI primers, and the second round was a multiplex PCR. TCRdb ran MiXCR on the multiplex PCR reads and lists one entry per CDR3 protein. The sample lists 200,000 to 250,000 distinct CDR3 sequences; 45% were seen once.

The sequenced material came from peripheral blood. The V and J genes are TRBV4-1 and TRBJ2-2; 11 positions agree with TRBD1. The receptor's source is an adult man with Graves' ophthalmopathy. The CDR3: CASSQDRTGGARGELFF. The CDR3 DNA reads TGCGCCAGCAGCCAAGATAGGACAGGGGGCGCGAGGGGGGAGCTGTTTTTT.